A selection of T cell receptor beta chains follows, all from one sample in a study of blood T cell repertoires in COVID-19. Method: immunoSEQ multiplex PCR; TCRdb's copy keeps in-frame clones and lacks some. The data show roughly 150,000 clones, with roughly 77% seen just once and roughly 4.2% held by the top ten. Sequenced sample: peripheral blood. Receptor source: a man aged 55 to 70 with acute or convalescent COVID-19. Each CDR3 is given with its conserved first and last residue. The D gene is left open where the match is weak. Only some rows state a clone size, as once, few, many or a class for expanded clones.

v_gene: TRBV9; abundance: -; j_gene: TRBJ2-7; d_gene: -; CDR3aa: CASSVGGLSYEQYF; CDR3nt: TGTGCCAGCAGCGTAGGAGGGCTCTCCTACGAGCAGTACTTC
v_gene: TRBV12-3/TRBV12-4; abundance: -; j_gene: TRBJ1-1; d_gene: -; CDR3aa: CASSLARHTEAFF; CDR3nt: TGTGCCAGCAGTTTAGCGCGCCACACTGAAGCTTTCTTT
v_gene: TRBV7-8; abundance: -; j_gene: TRBJ2-1; d_gene: TRBD2; CDR3aa: CASRVLAGVYNEQFF; CDR3nt: TGTGCCAGCAGGGTACTAGCGGGAGTCTACAATGAGCAGTTCTTC
v_gene: TRBV15; abundance: -; j_gene: TRBJ1-1; d_gene: TRBD1; CDR3aa: CATQGQGAFEAFF; CDR3nt: TGTGCCACCCAAGGGCAGGGGGCTTTTGAAGCTTTCTTT
v_gene: TRBV7-9; abundance: -; j_gene: TRBJ2-3; d_gene: TRBD1; CDR3aa: CASSTRTGRGADTQYF; CDR3nt: TGTGCCAGCAGCACAAGGACAGGCCGAGGAGCAGATACGCAGTATTTT
v_gene: TRBV5-5; abundance: -; j_gene: TRBJ1-5; d_gene: -; CDR3aa: CASSLAGSQQNQPQHF; CDR3nt: TGTGCCAGCAGCTTGGCCGGGAGTCAGCAGAATCAGCCCCAGCATTTT
v_gene: TRBV27; abundance: once; j_gene: TRBJ1-5; d_gene: -; CDR3aa: CASSPGQYLNQPQHF; CDR3nt: TGTGCCAGCAGTCCAGGACAGTACCTCAATCAGCCCCAGCATTTT
v_gene: TRBV28; abundance: -; j_gene: TRBJ1-4; d_gene: TRBD1; CDR3aa: CASSRGQGNEKLFF; CDR3nt: TGTGCCAGCAGTAGGGGACAGGGGAATGAAAAACTGTTTTTT
v_gene: TRBV28; abundance: -; j_gene: TRBJ2-2; d_gene: -; CDR3aa: CASTMNTGELFF; CDR3nt: TGTGCCAGCACAATGAACACCGGGGAGCTGTTTTTT
v_gene: TRBV28; abundance: -; j_gene: TRBJ1-2; d_gene: -; CDR3aa: CASDGRQYGYTF; CDR3nt: TGTGCCAGCGACGGGAGGCAGTATGGCTACACCTTC
v_gene: TRBV14; abundance: -; j_gene: TRBJ1-1; d_gene: TRBD1; CDR3aa: CASSRTQGAPTRDTEAFF; CDR3nt: TGTGCCAGCAGCCGAACCCAGGGGGCGCCTACTAGGGACACTGAAGCTTTCTTT
v_gene: TRBV5-1; abundance: -; j_gene: TRBJ1-5; d_gene: -; CDR3aa: CASSAGGDQPQHF; CDR3nt: TGCGCCAGCAGCGCAGGAGGGGATCAGCCCCAGCATTTT
v_gene: TRBV9; abundance: -; j_gene: TRBJ2-3; d_gene: TRBD2; CDR3aa: CASSARTSHTDTQYF; CDR3nt: TGTGCCAGCAGCGCCAGGACTAGCCACACAGATACGCAGTATTTT
v_gene: TRBV15; abundance: once; j_gene: TRBJ2-5; d_gene: TRBD2; CDR3aa: CATNSGRTEETQYF; CDR3nt: TGTGCCACTAATAGCGGGAGGACGGAAGAGACCCAGTACTTC
v_gene: TRBV5-1; abundance: few; j_gene: TRBJ1-6; d_gene: TRBD1; CDR3aa: CASRWDSDNSPLHF; CDR3nt: TGCGCCAGCAGGTGGGACAGCGATAATTCACCCCTCCACTTT
v_gene: TRBV19; abundance: -; j_gene: TRBJ1-1; d_gene: -; CDR3aa: CASSIDLGPAGLAFF; CDR3nt: TGTGCCAGTAGTATAGATTTAGGTCCGGCAGGGTTGGCTTTCTTT
v_gene: TRBV10-2; abundance: -; j_gene: TRBJ2-7; d_gene: TRBD1; CDR3aa: CACQPGQGYEQYF; CDR3nt: TGCGCCTGCCAACCGGGACAGGGCTACGAGCAGTACTTC
v_gene: TRBV21-1; abundance: once; j_gene: TRBJ1-4; d_gene: -; CDR3aa: CASSHRKGFATNEKLFF; CDR3nt: TGTGCCAGCAGCCACAGGAAAGGGTTTGCAACTAATGAAAAACTGTTTTTT
v_gene: TRBV5-1; abundance: -; j_gene: TRBJ2-7; d_gene: -; CDR3aa: CASSLGLIYEQYF; CDR3nt: TGCGCCAGCAGCTTGGGACTAATCTACGAGCAGTACTTC
v_gene: TRBV28; abundance: once; j_gene: TRBJ1-2; d_gene: TRBD1; CDR3aa: CASSFGQGNYGYTF; CDR3nt: TGTGCCAGCAGTTTTGGACAGGGGAACTATGGCTACACCTTC
v_gene: TRBV30; abundance: -; j_gene: TRBJ2-7; d_gene: TRBD2; CDR3aa: CAWSVASGRNEQYF; CDR3nt: TGTGCCTGGAGTGTGGCTAGCGGGAGGAACGAGCAGTACTTC
v_gene: TRBV7-2; abundance: -; j_gene: TRBJ2-7; d_gene: -; CDR3aa: CASSPGTANYEQYF; CDR3nt: TGTGCCAGCAGCCCGGGGACTGCCAACTACGAGCAGTACTTC
v_gene: TRBV5-1; abundance: -; j_gene: TRBJ2-7; d_gene: TRBD2; CDR3aa: CASSLVSGSSYEQYF; CDR3nt: TGCGCCAGCAGCTTGGTTAGCGGGAGCTCCTACGAGCAGTACTTC
v_gene: TRBV2; abundance: -; j_gene: TRBJ2-5; d_gene: TRBD2; CDR3aa: CASNLEGLAEQTQYF; CDR3nt: TGTGCCAGCAATCTGGAGGGACTAGCTGAGCAGACCCAGTACTTC
v_gene: TRBV6-1; abundance: -; j_gene: TRBJ2-7; d_gene: TRBD2; CDR3aa: CASSELGGEGEQYF; CDR3nt: TGTGCCAGCAGTGAACTAGGAGGGGAGGGCGAGCAGTACTTC
v_gene: TRBV29-1; abundance: -; j_gene: TRBJ2-2; d_gene: -; CDR3aa: CSVDRGSGELFF; CDR3nt: TGCAGCGTTGACAGGGGTTCCGGGGAGCTGTTTTTT
v_gene: TRBV4-1; abundance: -; j_gene: TRBJ2-1; d_gene: TRBD2; CDR3aa: CASSKEALAGGFSYNEQFF; CDR3nt: TGCGCCAGCAGCAAAGAGGCACTAGCGGGAGGATTCTCCTACAATGAGCAGTTCTTC
v_gene: TRBV6-5; abundance: few; j_gene: TRBJ2-2; d_gene: -; CDR3aa: CASSNVWERTGELFF; CDR3nt: TGTGCCAGCAGTAACGTCTGGGAGCGCACCGGGGAGCTGTTTTTT
v_gene: TRBV29-1; abundance: -; j_gene: TRBJ2-2; d_gene: -; CDR3aa: CSVETSGRRAGELFF; CDR3nt: TGCAGCGTTGAAACTTCCGGGAGACGAGCCGGGGAGCTGTTTTTT
v_gene: TRBV7-8; abundance: few; j_gene: TRBJ2-7; d_gene: TRBD2; CDR3aa: CASSLESGSYEQYF; CDR3nt: TGTGCCAGCAGCTTAGAGAGCGGGAGCTACGAGCAGTACTTC